Presented here are 7 T cell receptor beta chains from one specimen sequenced in a study of shared clonotypes between healthy human individuals. Assay: immunoSEQ multiplex PCR; the TCRdb copy retains only in-frame clones and omits some. In the table there are 560,000 or so clones, about 96% of which are singletons. In the naive CD8 group, cells lacked CD45RO and were positively selected for CCR7, so terminally differentiated effector memory CD45RA+ cells were left out. Sequencing used naive CD8+ T cells sorted from blood. All receptors come from a woman aged 25-40 years in good health.

A single count supports this clone. V usage is TRBV21-1 and J usage is TRBJ1-5. TRBV21-1 is labeled a pseudogene. The CDR3 consists of 17 residues. The CDR3 sequence: CASSKARRGRSNQPQHF. CDR3 nucleotides: TGTGCCAGCAGCAAAGCAAGGAGGGGACGAAGCAATCAGCCCCAGCATTTT.

V gene TRBV14 combines with J gene TRBJ2-1; 8 bases map to TRBD2. Germline V gene lookup returns CDR1 SGHDN and CDR2 FVKESK. V lost 0 bases and J lost 10; bases outside the gene matches: 11. This CDR3 spans 16 amino acids. CDR3 coding DNA: TGTGCCAGCAGCCAAGATAGAGGAGCGGGGGCCCGGGAGCAGTTCTTC. It yields the protein CASSQDRGAGAREQFF.

With regard to this clone: Other DNA variants within this sample encode the same CDR3. The chain employs TRBV13 and TRBJ1-1, with D hard to call. The germline CDR1 and CDR2 sequences are PRHDT and FYEKMQ (reference sequence). CDR3 length: 11 amino acids. The V gene lost 2 bases and the J gene lost 5 bases, with 3 bases spanning the gap. The CDR3 nucleotides are TGTGCCAGCAGCTTAAGGACTGAAGCTTTCTTT. Protein sequence: CASSLRTEAFF.

J is TRBJ2-3 and V is TRBV11-2; tentative D call: TRBD1 (6 bases). V dropped 1 base and J dropped 6 bases, with 14 bases sitting between them. The CDR3 is 15 amino acids. The germline V gene has CDR1 SGHAT and CDR2 FQNNGV. The DNA of the CDR3 is TGTGCCAGCAGCTTAGTTGGGACACCTCGGGATACGCAGTATTTT. Protein product: CASSLVGTPRDTQYF. Based on the CDR3 plus reference TRBV11-2 and TRBJ2-3, the full variable domain is EAGVAQSPRYKIIEKRQSVAFWCNPISGHATLYWYQQILGQGPKLLIQFQNNGVVDDSQLPKDRFSAERLKGVDSTLKIQPAKLEDSAVYLCASSLVGTPRDTQYFGPGTRLTVL.

This chain links TRBV19 with TRBJ1-1, with 7 bases identical to TRBD1. V lost 2 bases, J lost 7 bases, and 1 base stayed unmatched. CDR1 and CDR2 from the germline V gene are LNHDA and SQIVND (reference sequence). The CDR3 length is 12 residues. DNA for the CDR3: TGTGCCAGTAGTATACAGGGGGGTGAAGCTTTCTTT. Translation gives CASSIQGGEAFF.

This sequence joins TRBV27 and TRBJ2-1; no clear D gene. Trimming left V 8 bases short and J 7 bases short, with 9 bases between. The germline CDR1 and CDR2 sequences are MNHEY and SMNVEV (reference sequence). The CDR3 has 11 residues. This CDR3 reads CASGPWNEQFF. The CDR3, as DNA: TGTGCCAGCGGCCCGTGGAATGAGCAGTTCTTC.

The rearrangement links TRBV19 to TRBJ1-1; a possible D gene is TRBD1 (5 bases). Looked up from germline, CDR1 is LNHDA and CDR2 is SQIVND (reference sequence). This CDR3 is built from 13 residues. Trimming removed 7 bases from V and 1 base from J, with 10 bases in between. Here the CDR3 reads CASTLGENTEAFF. The CDR3 nucleotides read TGTGCCAGTACCCTGGGGGAGAACACTGAAGCTTTCTTT.